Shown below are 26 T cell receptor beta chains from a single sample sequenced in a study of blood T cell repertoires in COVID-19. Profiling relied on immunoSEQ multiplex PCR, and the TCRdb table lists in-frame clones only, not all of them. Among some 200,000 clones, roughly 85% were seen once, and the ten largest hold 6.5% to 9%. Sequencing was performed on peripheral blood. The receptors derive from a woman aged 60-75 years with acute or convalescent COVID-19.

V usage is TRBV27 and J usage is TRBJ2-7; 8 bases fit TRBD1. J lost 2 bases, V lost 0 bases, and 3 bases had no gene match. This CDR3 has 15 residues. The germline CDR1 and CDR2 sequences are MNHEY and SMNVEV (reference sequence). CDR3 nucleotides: TGTGCCAGCAGTTTATCCGGACAGGGAACCTACGAGCAGTACTTC. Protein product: CASSLSGQGTYEQYF.

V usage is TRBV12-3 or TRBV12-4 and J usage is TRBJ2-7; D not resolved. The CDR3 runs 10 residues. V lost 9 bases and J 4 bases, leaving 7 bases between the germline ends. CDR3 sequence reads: CARTWYEQYF. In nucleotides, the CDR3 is TGTGCCAGGACATGGTACGAGCAGTACTTC.

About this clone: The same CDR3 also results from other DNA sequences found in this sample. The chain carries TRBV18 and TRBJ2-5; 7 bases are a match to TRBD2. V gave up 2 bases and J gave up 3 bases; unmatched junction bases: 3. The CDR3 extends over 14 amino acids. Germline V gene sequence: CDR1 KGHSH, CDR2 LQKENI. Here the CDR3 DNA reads TGTGCCAGCTCACCATTGGCGGGAGAAGAGACCCAGTACTTC. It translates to CASSPLAGEETQYF.

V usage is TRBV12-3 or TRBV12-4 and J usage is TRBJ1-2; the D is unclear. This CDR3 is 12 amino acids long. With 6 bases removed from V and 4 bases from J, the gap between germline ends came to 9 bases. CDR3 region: CASRGETYGYTF. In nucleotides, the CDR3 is TGTGCCAGCAGGGGCGAGACCTATGGCTACACCTTC.

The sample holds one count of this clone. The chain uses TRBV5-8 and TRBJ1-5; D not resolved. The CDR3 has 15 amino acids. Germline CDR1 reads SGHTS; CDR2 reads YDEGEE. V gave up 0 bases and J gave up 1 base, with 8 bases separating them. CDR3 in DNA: TGTGCCAGCAGCTTGGGGCAGAAAAGCAATCAGCCCCAGCATTTT. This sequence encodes CASSLGQKSNQPQHF.

The CDR3 nucleotides read TGTGCCAGCAGCCGGGCCAGGGCGAACACTGAAGCTTTCTTT. Translation gives CASSRARANTEAFF. The chain links TRBV11-3 to TRBJ1-1; TRBD1 is a possible D gene (5 bases). Germline V CDR1 and CDR2: SGHNT, YENEEA. The CDR3 has 14 amino acids. Trimming shortened V by 5 bases and J by 1 base, and 11 bases separated the two germline ends.

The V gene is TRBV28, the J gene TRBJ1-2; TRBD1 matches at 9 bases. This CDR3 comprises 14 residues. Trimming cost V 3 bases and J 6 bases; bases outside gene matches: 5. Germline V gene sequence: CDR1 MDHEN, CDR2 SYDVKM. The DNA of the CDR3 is TGTGCCAGCAGTTTGGGGACAGGGAGTGATGGCTACACCTTC. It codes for CASSLGTGSDGYTF.

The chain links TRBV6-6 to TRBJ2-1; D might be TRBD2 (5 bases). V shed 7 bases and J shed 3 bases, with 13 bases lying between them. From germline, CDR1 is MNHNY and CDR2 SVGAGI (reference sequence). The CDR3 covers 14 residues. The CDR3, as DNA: TGTGCCAGCATGTTAGAGGGCGGCTACAATGAGCAGTTCTTC. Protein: CASMLEGGYNEQFF.

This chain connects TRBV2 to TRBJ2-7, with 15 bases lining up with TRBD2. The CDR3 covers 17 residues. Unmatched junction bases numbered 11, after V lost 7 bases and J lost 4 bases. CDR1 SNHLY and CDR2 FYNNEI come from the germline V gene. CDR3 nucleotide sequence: TGTGCCAGCACTTGGGGACTAGCGGGAGGAGGTGGATACGAGCAGTACTTC. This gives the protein CASTWGLAGGGGYEQYF.

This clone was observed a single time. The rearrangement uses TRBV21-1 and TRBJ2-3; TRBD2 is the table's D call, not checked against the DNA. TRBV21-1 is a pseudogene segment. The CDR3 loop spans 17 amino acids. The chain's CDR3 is CASSKRLAGESTDTQYF. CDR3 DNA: TGTGCCAGCAGCAAGAGGCTAGCGGGAGAGAGCACAGATACGCAGTATTTT.

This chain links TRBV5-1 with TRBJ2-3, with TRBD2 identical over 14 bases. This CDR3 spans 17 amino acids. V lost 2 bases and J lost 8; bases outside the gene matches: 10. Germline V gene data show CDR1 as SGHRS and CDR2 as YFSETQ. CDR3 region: CASSFDRGLAGAGTQYF. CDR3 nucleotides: TGCGCCAGCAGCTTCGACAGGGGACTAGCGGGAGCCGGTACGCAGTATTTT.

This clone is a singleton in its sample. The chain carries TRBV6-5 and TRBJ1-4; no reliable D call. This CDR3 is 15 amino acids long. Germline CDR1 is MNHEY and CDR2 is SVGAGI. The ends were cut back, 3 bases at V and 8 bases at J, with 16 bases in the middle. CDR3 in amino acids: CASSYGSARVEKLFF. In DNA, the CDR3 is TGTGCCAGCAGTTATGGGAGCGCCCGAGTAGAAAAACTGTTTTTT.

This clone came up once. The CDR3 DNA is TGTGCCAGCAGCCAAGATAGAGGGGACAGGTTCGGCACTGAAGCTTTCTTT. It translates to CASSQDRGDRFGTEAFF. The chain links TRBV3-1 (or the pseudogene TRBV3-2) to TRBJ1-1; 8 nucleotides agree with TRBD1. After removal of 0 bases from V and 4 bases from J, the junction contained 10 bases not matched to a gene. This CDR3 region has 17 residues. CDR1 and CDR2 (germline): LGHDT, YNNKEL (reference sequence).

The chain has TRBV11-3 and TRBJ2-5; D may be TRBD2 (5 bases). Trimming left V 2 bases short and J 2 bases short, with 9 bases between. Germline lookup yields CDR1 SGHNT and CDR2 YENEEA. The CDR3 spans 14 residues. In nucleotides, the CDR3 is TGTGCCAGCAGCTTAAGCTCGGGGCAAGAGACCCAGTACTTC. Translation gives CASSLSSGQETQYF.

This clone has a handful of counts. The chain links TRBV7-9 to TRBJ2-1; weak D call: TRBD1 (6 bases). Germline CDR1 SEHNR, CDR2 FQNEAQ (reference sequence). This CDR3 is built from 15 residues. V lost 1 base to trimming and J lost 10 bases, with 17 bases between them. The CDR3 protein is CASSLGDGQTLEQFF. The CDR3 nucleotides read TGTGCCAGCAGCTTAGGCGACGGACAGACTTTGGAGCAGTTCTTC.

CDR3 DNA sequence: TGTGCCAGCAGTTTCTACTCCAGCACAGATACGCAGTATTTT. Translated, it gives CASSFYSSTDTQYF. The chain carries TRBV28 and TRBJ2-3, with D uncertain. The germline gives CDR1 MDHEN, CDR2 SYDVKM. There are 14 residues in the CDR3. V was trimmed by 3 bases and J by 0 bases, leaving 7 bases between them.

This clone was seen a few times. The CDR3 protein is CASSGGREKYNEQFF. CDR3 bases: TGTGCCAGCAGTGGGGGGCGGGAGAAATACAATGAGCAGTTCTTC. The chain uses TRBV2 and TRBJ2-1; D is possibly TRBD2 (7 bases). Deletions cut 4 bases from V and 4 bases from J, with 14 bases between. This CDR3 comprises 15 residues. Germline CDR1 is SNHLY and CDR2 is FYNNEI.

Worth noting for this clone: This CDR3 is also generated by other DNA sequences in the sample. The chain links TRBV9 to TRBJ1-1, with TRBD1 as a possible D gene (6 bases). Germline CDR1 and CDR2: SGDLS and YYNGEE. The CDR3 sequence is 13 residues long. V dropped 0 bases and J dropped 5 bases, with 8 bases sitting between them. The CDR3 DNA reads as TGTGCCAGCAGCGTAGAAGGGGGAACTGAAGCTTTCTTT. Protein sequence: CASSVEGGTEAFF.

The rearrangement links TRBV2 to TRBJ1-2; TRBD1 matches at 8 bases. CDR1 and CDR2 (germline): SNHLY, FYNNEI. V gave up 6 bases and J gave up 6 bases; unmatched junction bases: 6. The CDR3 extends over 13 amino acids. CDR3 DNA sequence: TGTGCCAGCAGCCGGACAGGGTGGGATGGCTACACCTTC. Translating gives CASSRTGWDGYTF.

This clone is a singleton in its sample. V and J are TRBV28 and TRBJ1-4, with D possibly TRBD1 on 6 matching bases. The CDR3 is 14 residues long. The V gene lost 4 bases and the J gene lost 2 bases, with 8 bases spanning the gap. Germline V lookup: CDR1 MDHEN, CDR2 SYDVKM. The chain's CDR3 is CASSYRVTNEKLFF. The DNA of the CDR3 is TGTGCCAGCAGTTACAGGGTCACTAATGAAAAACTGTTTTTT.

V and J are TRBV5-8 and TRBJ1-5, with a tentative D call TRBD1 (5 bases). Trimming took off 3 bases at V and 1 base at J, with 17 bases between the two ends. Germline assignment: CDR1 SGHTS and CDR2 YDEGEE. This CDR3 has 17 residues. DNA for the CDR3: TGTGCCAGCAGCTCGGTGGGGGGGATAACCAGCAATCAGCCCCAGCATTTT. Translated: CASSSVGGITSNQPQHF.

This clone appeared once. The CDR3 DNA reads TGTGCCAGCAGCTTAGAACGGAGCAATCAGCCCCAGCATTTT. Translation: CASSLERSNQPQHF. J is TRBJ1-5 and V is TRBV7-2; D uncertain. The V end lost 1 base, the J end lost 1 base, and 5 bases lay between the germline ends. There are 14 residues in the CDR3. Germline loops: CDR1 SGHTA, CDR2 FQGNSA.

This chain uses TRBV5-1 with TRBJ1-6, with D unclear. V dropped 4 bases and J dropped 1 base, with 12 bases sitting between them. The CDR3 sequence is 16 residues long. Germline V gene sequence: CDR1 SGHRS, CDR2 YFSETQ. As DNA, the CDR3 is TGCGCCAGCAGCCCCGATGAGGCGTCCTATAATTCACCCCTCCACTTT. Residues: CASSPDEASYNSPLHF.

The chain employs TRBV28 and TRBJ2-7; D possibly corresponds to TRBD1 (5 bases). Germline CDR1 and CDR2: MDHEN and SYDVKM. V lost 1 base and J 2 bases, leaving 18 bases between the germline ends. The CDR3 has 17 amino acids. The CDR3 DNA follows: TGTGCCAGCAGTTTATCCCTGCCCCATGACAGACCCTACGAGCAGTACTTC. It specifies CASSLSLPHDRPYEQYF.

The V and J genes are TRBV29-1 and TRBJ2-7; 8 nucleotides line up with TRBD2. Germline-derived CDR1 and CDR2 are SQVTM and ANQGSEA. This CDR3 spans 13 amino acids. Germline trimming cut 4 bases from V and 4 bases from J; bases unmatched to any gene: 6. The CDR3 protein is CSVVLAGRYEQYF. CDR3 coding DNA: TGCAGCGTTGTGTTAGCGGGAAGGTACGAGCAGTACTTC.

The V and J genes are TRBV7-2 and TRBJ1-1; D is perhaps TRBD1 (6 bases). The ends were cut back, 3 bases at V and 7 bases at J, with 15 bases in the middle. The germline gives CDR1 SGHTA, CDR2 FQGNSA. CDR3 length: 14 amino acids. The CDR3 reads CASSFYGQTYEAFF. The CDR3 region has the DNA TGTGCCAGCAGCTTTTACGGACAGACCTATGAAGCTTTCTTT.